These T cell receptor beta chains were read from a single sample in a study of T cell responses to AZD1222 COVID-19 vaccine. Measured with immunoSEQ multiplex PCR; TCRdb has only the in-frame clones, and not every one. The sample includes 150,000 to 190,000 clones, 90% of them seen just once. The starting material was peripheral blood, obtained on day 0 of AZD1222 vaccination. The receptors shown here come from an adult in good health. Each CDR3 is given with its conserved first and last residue. D genes are given only for firm matches. The size of a clone is reported for some rows only, either as once, few or many, or as a class for expanded clones.

j_call | clone_size | d_call | v_call | cdr3_aa | cdr3_nt
TRBJ2-7 | . | TRBD1 | TRBV18 | CASSDRGREQYF | TGTGCCAGCTCAGACAGGGGGCGCGAGCAGTACTTC
TRBJ2-1 | . | . | TRBV6-5 | CASRPTGLASVSGFF | TGTGCCAGCAGACCAACGGGACTCGCCTCCGTTTCTGGGTTCTTC
TRBJ1-1 | . | TRBD1 | TRBV2 | CASSLRTGGLVTEAFF | TGTGCCAGCAGTCTACGGACAGGGGGCTTAGTCACTGAAGCTTTCTTT
TRBJ2-6 | . | . | TRBV6-1 | CASSEANSGANVLTF | TGTGCCAGCAGTGAAGCCAACTCTGGGGCCAACGTCCTGACTTTC
TRBJ2-1 | few | TRBD2 | TRBV6-4 | CASSGTSGSYNEQFF | TGTGCCAGCAGTGGGACTAGCGGCTCCTACAATGAGCAGTTCTTC
TRBJ2-1 | . | . | TRBV29-1 | CSVETGLGTSIRSYNEQFF | TGCAGCGTTGAAACGGGGCTGGGTACTAGCATACGCTCCTACAATGAGCAGTTCTTC
TRBJ2-7 | . | . | TRBV7-8 | CASSTRDGLVDEQYF | TGTGCCAGCAGCACCCGGGACGGTCTAGTGGACGAGCAGTACTTC
TRBJ2-1 | . | TRBD2 | TRBV15 | CATSRILAGGGGEQFF | TGTGCCACCAGCAGAATTCTAGCGGGAGGGGGTGGTGAGCAGTTCTTC
TRBJ1-1 | . | . | TRBV19 | CASSLGGTNTEAFF | TGTGCCAGTAGCCTCGGGGGAACGAACACTGAAGCTTTCTTT
TRBJ1-6 | . | TRBD1 | TRBV5-1 | CASSPLGQGSYNSPLHF | TGCGCCAGCAGCCCCCTTGGACAGGGCTCCTATAATTCACCCCTCCACTTT
TRBJ1-2 | once | TRBD1 | TRBV25-1 | CASSDTGQGVSGYTF | TGTGCCAGCAGTGATACAGGACAGGGAGTTAGTGGCTACACCTTC
TRBJ1-5 | once | . | TRBV2 | CASSPGRVASNQPQHF | TGTGCCAGCAGTCCGGGACGCGTAGCTAGCAATCAGCCCCAGCATTTT
TRBJ2-7 | once | . | TRBV10-3 | CAISEGHPYEQYF | TGTGCCATCAGTGAGGGACACCCCTACGAGCAGTACTTC
TRBJ2-7 | . | . | TRBV4-2 | CASSQAGSVYEQYF | TGTGCCAGCAGCCAAGCTGGCAGCGTCTACGAGCAGTACTTC
TRBJ2-3 | . | . | TRBV19 | CASTKGQLTDTQYF | TGTGCCAGTACCAAGGGACAACTCACAGATACGCAGTATTTT
TRBJ1-5 | once | TRBD1 | TRBV6-2/TRBV6-3 | CASSLTGGGEQPQHF | TGTGCCAGCAGCTTGACAGGGGGCGGCGAGCAGCCCCAGCATTTT
TRBJ1-3 | . | . | TRBV24-1 | CATSGLRVSGNTIYF | TGTGCCACCAGTGGCCTCCGGGTCTCAGGAAACACCATATATTTT
TRBJ2-7 | . | TRBD1 | TRBV7-6 | CASSRSPGTEIYEQYF | TGTGCCAGCAGCCGAAGCCCCGGGACAGAAATCTACGAGCAGTACTTC
TRBJ2-1 | . | . | TRBV29-1 | CSVEDLAAHDEQFF | TGCAGCGTTGAAGATTTGGCGGCCCACGATGAGCAGTTCTTC
TRBJ1-2 | . | TRBD1 | TRBV7-2 | CASSPWDSNSYGYTF | TGTGCCAGCAGCCCATGGGACAGTAACTCCTATGGCTACACCTTC
TRBJ1-5 | . | . | TRBV28 | CASSFGGSRHQPQHF | TGTGCCAGCAGTTTTGGGGGAAGTCGGCATCAGCCCCAGCATTTT
TRBJ2-7 | . | TRBD2 | TRBV6-5 | CASRPGTSGSEQYF | TGTGCCAGCAGGCCCGGGACTAGCGGGAGCGAGCAGTACTTC
TRBJ2-1 | . | . | TRBV24-1 | CATSERTSNFDEQFF | TGTGCCACCAGTGAGAGGACCAGTAATTTCGATGAGCAGTTCTTC
TRBJ2-3 | . | . | TRBV7-2 | CASSLGGLGTDTQYF | TGTGCCAGCAGCTTAGGAGGGTTGGGCACAGATACGCAGTATTTT
TRBJ2-1 | . | TRBD2 | TRBV7-3 | CASSRGTSGSNEQFF | TGTGCCAGCAGCCGTGGGACTAGCGGGAGTAATGAGCAGTTCTTC
TRBJ1-2 | . | . | TRBV12-3/TRBV12-4 | CASSLAGFLYTF | TGTGCCAGCAGTTTGGCCGGGTTCCTCTACACCTTC
TRBJ1-1 | . | TRBD1 | TRBV18 | CASSHTGEYTEAFF | TGTGCCAGCTCACACACAGGGGAATACACTGAAGCTTTCTTT
TRBJ2-3 | . | TRBD2 | TRBV5-4 | CASSAWTSGTSTDTQYF | TGTGCCAGCAGCGCGTGGACTAGCGGAACTAGCACAGATACGCAGTATTTT
TRBJ2-5 | once | . | TRBV4-3 | CASSQVSGAGGAETQYF | TGCGCCAGCAGCCAAGTTAGTGGAGCAGGTGGAGCGGAGACCCAGTACTTC
TRBJ2-4 | . | TRBD2 | TRBV4-3 | CASSQGAGVGKNIQYF | TGCGCCAGCAGTCAAGGTGCGGGAGTAGGCAAAAACATTCAGTACTTC
TRBJ2-7 | . | TRBD2 | TRBV7-3 | CASSLKLSGSSGKYEQYF | TGTGCCAGCAGCTTAAAACTATCGGGGTCTAGCGGGAAATACGAGCAGTACTTC
TRBJ2-1 | . | TRBD2 | TRBV12-3/TRBV12-4 | CASSEREGLEQFF | TGTGCCAGCAGCGAGCGGGAGGGCCTTGAGCAGTTCTTC
TRBJ1-1 | . | . | TRBV6-5 | CASSYGVGTEAFF | TGTGCCAGCAGTTACGGGGTGGGTACTGAAGCTTTCTTT
TRBJ1-2 | . | . | TRBV28 | CASSPPRRTARYGYTF | TGTGCCAGCAGTCCCCCAAGAAGGACAGCCAGATATGGCTACACCTTC
TRBJ1-2 | . | TRBD1 | TRBV28 | CASFGQGDYGYTF | TGTGCCAGCTTCGGACAGGGTGACTATGGCTACACCTTC
TRBJ2-4 | . | TRBD2 | TRBV7-6 | CASSLLGTSGRGNIQYF | TGTGCCAGCAGCTTATTGGGGACTAGCGGGAGAGGGAACATTCAGTACTTC
TRBJ2-1 | . | TRBD2 | TRBV5-1 | CASSLGLAGVFYNEQFF | TGCGCCAGCAGCTTGGGACTAGCGGGTGTTTTTTACAATGAGCAGTTCTTC
TRBJ2-7 | . | . | TRBV7-9 | CASGGYDSYEQYF | TGTGCCAGCGGGGGGTACGACTCCTACGAGCAGTACTTC
TRBJ1-1 | . | TRBD1 | TRBV9 | CASSYGTGNTEAFF | TGTGCCAGCAGCTATGGGACAGGGAACACTGAAGCTTTCTTT
TRBJ2-1 | . | TRBD2 | TRBV7-9 | CASSLRGLADNNEQFF | TGTGCCAGCAGCTTAAGGGGACTAGCGGATAACAATGAGCAGTTCTTC
TRBJ2-3 | . | TRBD2 | TRBV28 | CASSLAGGTDTQYF | TGTGCCAGCAGTTTGGCGGGAGGCACAGATACGCAGTATTTT
TRBJ2-1 | . | TRBD2 | TRBV11-2 | CASSLEGLAGYNEQFF | TGTGCCAGCAGCTTGGAAGGACTAGCTGGATACAATGAGCAGTTCTTC
TRBJ2-7 | . | . | TRBV7-9 | CASSLPTGPYEQYF | TGTGCCAGCAGTTTACCGACAGGCCCCTACGAGCAGTACTTC
TRBJ1-1 | . | . | TRBV9 | CASRRTLGSNTEAFF | TGTGCCAGCAGGCGTACCCTCGGATCGAACACTGAAGCTTTCTTT
TRBJ1-4 | . | . | TRBV27 | CASSPSPYVSGLNEKLFF | TGTGCCAGCAGTCCCTCCCCCTACGTCTCGGGGCTTAATGAAAAACTGTTTTTT